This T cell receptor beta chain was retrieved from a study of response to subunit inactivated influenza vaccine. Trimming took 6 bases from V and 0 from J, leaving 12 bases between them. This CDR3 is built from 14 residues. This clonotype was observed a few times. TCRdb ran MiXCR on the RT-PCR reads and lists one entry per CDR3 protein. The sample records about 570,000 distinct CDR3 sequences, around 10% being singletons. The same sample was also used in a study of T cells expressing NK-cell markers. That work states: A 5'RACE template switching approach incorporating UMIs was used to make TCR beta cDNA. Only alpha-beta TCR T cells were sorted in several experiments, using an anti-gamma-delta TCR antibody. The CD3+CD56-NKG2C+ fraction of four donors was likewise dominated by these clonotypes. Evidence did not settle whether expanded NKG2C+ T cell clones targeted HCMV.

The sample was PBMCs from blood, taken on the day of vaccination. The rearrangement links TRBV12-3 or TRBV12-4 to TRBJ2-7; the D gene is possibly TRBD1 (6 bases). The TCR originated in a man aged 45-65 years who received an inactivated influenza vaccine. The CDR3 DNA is TGTGCCAGCAGCTCGACAGGTACCTCCTACGAGCAGTACTTC. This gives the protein CASSSTGTSYEQYF.